A selection of T cell receptor beta chains follows, all from one sample in a study of T-cell reconstitution after alpha-beta-depleted transplantation in children. Each CDR3 protein is one row after TCRdb ran MiXCR on the PCR reads. Of hundreds of thousands of distinct CDR3 sequences in the sample, about an eighth are singletons; the top ten hold 0.79%. The sequencing here drew on PBMCs, taken before TCRalphabeta/CD19-depleted stem cell transplant. The receptors stem from a girl aged 2 to 9 with congenital amegakaryocytic thrombocytopenia, due to receive a stem cell transplant. The conserved cysteine and the conserved F or W are not part of the CDR3 here. A D gene is named only where the DNA matches it firmly. Expanded clones get a size class; other rows say once, few or many, or leave the size out.

cdr3_aa,j_call,v_call,clone_size,d_call
ASSFASGTYEQY,TRBJ2-7,TRBV11-2,few,TRBD2
ASSLIGPAGELF,TRBJ2-2,TRBV5-6,many,.
ASSLARPKGLLRDYEQY,TRBJ2-7,TRBV11-2,many,.
ASSLSAGRYEQY,TRBJ2-7,TRBV28,many,.
ASSLYPSMGTDTQY,TRBJ2-3,TRBV7-3,.,.
ASSLLSTGGETQY,TRBJ2-5,TRBV7-9,.,.
ASSREATGGNEKLF,TRBJ1-4,TRBV5-1,many,.
ASGTSGGAEQF,TRBJ2-1,TRBV12-5,.,TRBD2
ASSFGTVRTIEAF,TRBJ1-1,TRBV7-9,.,TRBD1
ASSLGGGSGLETQY,TRBJ2-5,TRBV12-3/TRBV12-4,many,.
ASSKGPLAYQETQY,TRBJ2-5,TRBV12-3/TRBV12-4,.,.
SVDVGRTGANVLT,TRBJ2-6,TRBV29-1,.,.
ATRRGDTEAF,TRBJ1-1,TRBV10-3,many,.
ASSLATGANNFYEQF,TRBJ2-1,TRBV12-3/TRBV12-4,many,TRBD1
ASSLGGGPIDEQF,TRBJ2-1,TRBV27,many,.
ASSWKAGASNQPQH,TRBJ1-5,TRBV6-8,few,.
SARGLGEETQY,TRBJ2-5,TRBV20-1,.,.
ASSQTRSSGNTIY,TRBJ1-3,TRBV14,many,.
ASSHDRGSDYNEQF,TRBJ2-1,TRBV4-1,.,.
ASTGVGRRDTQY,TRBJ2-3,TRBV6-1,.,.
SARDRESSYNEQF,TRBJ2-1,TRBV20-1,few,.
SARDERQGGETQY,TRBJ2-5,TRBV20-1,many,TRBD1